This paragraph reports one T cell receptor beta chain. Antigen: not known. This sample is drawn from a study of cytomegalovirus exposure and HLA in healthy donors. Study findings and constraints: Apart from CMV serostatus, no immune exposure information was available. As a later analysis showed, several of the most significant clusters appeared to be linked to common viral pathogens. Many donors shared some public TCRs, even though most TCR sequences were rare. The study carried out a later analysis of TCR beta sequences. It associated roughly 17,000 of them with specific HLA alleles at a false discovery rate of 0.05.

Primers included in the PCR were 60 Vbeta and 13 Jbeta primers. Some clones are missing from TCRdb's copy, which holds only in-frame ones; the method was immunoSEQ multiplex PCR. This table holds some 130,000 clones, approximately 85% found once. This CDR3 region has 14 residues. Germline V gives CDR1 MNHEY, CDR2 SVGAGI. Trimming cost V 6 bases and J 2 bases; bases outside gene matches: 5. Sequencing used PBMCs. The TCR was taken from a woman aged 30 to 39 in good health and CMV-seropositive. The V call is TRBV6-5, the J call TRBJ1-1, with 8 bases lining up with TRBD1. CDR3 amino acids: CASSRQGINTEAFF. CDR3 nucleotides: TGTGCCAGCAGCCGACAGGGGATTAACACTGAAGCTTTCTTT.